These T cell receptor beta chains were read from a single sample in a study of T-cell reconstitution after alpha-beta-depleted transplantation in children. TCRdb used MiXCR to reprocess the PCR reads, holding one entry per CDR3 protein. The table records 130,000 to 150,000 distinct CDR3 sequences, 8.5% to 10% of them present only once. Here the sequenced sample was PBMCs, mostly from graft donor cells, taken 180 days after TCRalphabeta/CD19-depleted stem cell transplant. Every receptor here comes from a female patient between 2 and 10 years old who had a stem cell transplant for congenital amegakaryocytic thrombocytopenia, so the T cells may come from the graft donor. Both conserved end residues are part of each CDR3. D genes are given only for firm matches. Clone size is stated in some rows and not others, as once, few, many or a class when expanded.

D	size	length	V	J	DNA	CDR3
-	many	14	TRBV20-1	TRBJ2-1	TGCAGTGCTTCGACTGGAAGCTCCTACAATGAGCAGTTCTTC	CSASTGSSYNEQFF
TRBD2	once	13	TRBV20-1	TRBJ2-3	TGCAGTGCTAGTCTAGCGGGGAGAGATACGCAGTATTTT	CSASLAGRDTQYF
-	many	14	TRBV7-2	TRBJ2-2	TGTGCCAGCAGCACCTCGACGAACACCGGGGAGCTGTTTTTT	CASSTSTNTGELFF
-	many	13	TRBV3-1	TRBJ2-1	TGTGCCAGCAGCCAAGGCAGGCGCGCTGAGCAGTTCTTC	CASSQGRRAEQFF
TRBD1	many	15	TRBV20-1	TRBJ2-7	TGCAGTGCTACTCTTCGGGAAGTAGGGGGCGGCGAGCAGTACTTC	CSATLREVGGGEQYF
-	few	16	TRBV20-1	TRBJ1-5	TGCAGTGCTAGAGATGCGGACGGGCTTAGCAATCAGCCCCAGCATTTT	CSARDADGLSNQPQHF
TRBD1	-	12	TRBV2	TRBJ1-5	TGTGCCAGCAGGACAGGGGTTCAGCCCCAGCATTTT	CASRTGVQPQHF
TRBD1	-	15	TRBV7-8	TRBJ2-5	TGTGCCAGCAGCTCACAGGGGGCCCCCGGGAGGACCCAGTACTTC	CASSSQGAPGRTQYF
TRBD1	-	12	TRBV10-3	TRBJ2-7	TGTGCCATCGGGACAGGGGGCTACGAGCAGTACTTC	CAIGTGGYEQYF
-	many	15	TRBV3-1	TRBJ2-5	TGTGCCAGCAGCCAAGTCCCAGGGACCCAAGAGACCCAGTACTTC	CASSQVPGTQETQYF
-	many	11	TRBV20-1	TRBJ2-7	TGCAGTGCTAGCGAGGCCTACGAGCAGTACTTC	CSASEAYEQYF
-	few	15	TRBV28	TRBJ2-4	TGTGCCAGCAGTTTATTAGCCGGGGCCAAAAACATTCAGTACTTC	CASSLLAGAKNIQYF
TRBD2	-	11	TRBV6-2/TRBV6-3	TRBJ2-1	TGTGCCAGCAGTCAAACTAGCGGGCGGTTCTTC	CASSQTSGRFF
TRBD1	many	14	TRBV29-1	TRBJ2-1	TGCAGCGGGTGGGGACAGGGGGCATCAAATGAGCAGTTCTTC	CSGWGQGASNEQFF
-	many	14	TRBV10-3	TRBJ2-2	TGTGCCATCAGTGAGTCGAGTAGCCCCGGGGAGCTGTTTTTT	CAISESSSPGELFF
TRBD1	-	17	TRBV20-1	TRBJ1-2	TGCAGTGCTTGGCGTCCTCTGGGGGGGACAGGGGGCTATGGCTACACCTTC	CSAWRPLGGTGGYGYTF
-	many	14	TRBV29-1	TRBJ2-1	TGCAGCGGGAGGAGGGGGGGCTCCTACAATGAGCAGTTCTTC	CSGRRGGSYNEQFF
-	many	15	TRBV28	TRBJ1-3	TGTGCCAGCAGTTTATGGCGCTCTAGTGGAAACACCATATATTTT	CASSLWRSSGNTIYF
TRBD2	many	18	TRBV15	TRBJ2-3	TGTGCCACCAGCAGAGATTGGTCGGCTAGCGGAAGCACAGATACGCAGTATTTT	CATSRDWSASGSTDTQYF
TRBD1	few	14	TRBV6-1	TRBJ1-2	TGTGCCAGCGTAGACCCGGGACAGGCCTATGGCTACACCTTC	CASVDPGQAYGYTF
TRBD1	many	16	TRBV5-6	TRBJ2-7	TGTGCCAGCAGCCACCTACTCTGGACAGGGGAGGTCGAGCAGTACTTC	CASSHLLWTGEVEQYF
-	few	15	TRBV7-2	TRBJ1-5	TGTGCCAGCAGCTTAGTACAGGATAGCAATCAGCCCCAGCATTTT	CASSLVQDSNQPQHF
-	-	14	TRBV30	TRBJ1-6	TGTGCCTGGAGTAGAGAAAGTTATAATTCACCCCTCCACTTT	CAWSRESYNSPLHF
-	many	12	TRBV12-3/TRBV12-4	TRBJ2-3	TGTGCCAGCAAAGCATCACGGGATACGCAGTATTTT	CASKASRDTQYF
-	-	14	TRBV7-3	TRBJ2-3	TGTGCCAGCAGCTTATCGCCCTCTACAGATACGCAGTATTTT	CASSLSPSTDTQYF
-	many	15	TRBV15	TRBJ1-4	TGTGCCACCAGCATGACCATACAGGGCGGAGAAAAACTGTTTTTT	CATSMTIQGGEKLFF
TRBD1	-	19	TRBV6-2/TRBV6-3	TRBJ2-2	TGTGCCAGCAGTTTCCGGAACCATAACAGGGGTTTATACACCGGGGAGCTGTTTTTT	CASSFRNHNRGLYTGELFF
TRBD2	many	17	TRBV9	TRBJ2-2	TGTGCCAGCAGCCCGGCCCGGCTAGCGGGAGTCGACGGGGAGCTGTTTTTT	CASSPARLAGVDGELFF
-	-	16	TRBV11-2	TRBJ2-6	TGTGCCACCAGCTTAGTCGCAAACTCTGGGGCCAACGTCCTGACTTTC	CATSLVANSGANVLTF
-	many	16	TRBV28	TRBJ2-3	TGTGCCAGCAGTTTAACCGGGATCAGGCATTCGGATACGCAGTATTTT	CASSLTGIRHSDTQYF
-	many	15	TRBV20-1	TRBJ2-3	TGCAGTGCTACCCTCTGGGGACCGATCACAGATACGCAGTATTTT	CSATLWGPITDTQYF
-	many	18	TRBV4-1	TRBJ1-5	TGCGCCAGCAGCCAAGGGAGTGGGGGACCTTTGGGAAATCGGCCCCAGCATTTT	CASSQGSGGPLGNRPQHF
TRBD2	few	15	TRBV5-8	TRBJ2-3	TGTGCCAGCAACCGAGCGGGAGCTAGCACAGATACGCAGTATTTT	CASNRAGASTDTQYF
TRBD2	many	15	TRBV5-1	TRBJ2-2	TGCGCCAGCAGCGCGACTAGCATGTTTGCCGGGGAGCTGTTTTTT	CASSATSMFAGELFF
TRBD2	many	15	TRBV4-1	TRBJ2-7	TGCGCCAGCAGCCAAACGCCCGTAGCGGGAAACGAGCAGTACTTC	CASSQTPVAGNEQYF
-	many	13	TRBV9	TRBJ1-1	TGTGCCAGCAGCGTAGCTTACGGGACTGAAGCTTTCTTT	CASSVAYGTEAFF
-	-	17	TRBV7-2	TRBJ2-6	TGTGCCAGCAGCTTAGCGCTCCGCGGCTCTGGGGCCAACGTCCTGACTTTC	CASSLALRGSGANVLTF
-	few	15	TRBV2	TRBJ2-4	TGTGCCAGCACCCGAGCGGAGTTAGCCAAAAACATTCAGTACTTC	CASTRAELAKNIQYF
-	-	14	TRBV12-3/TRBV12-4	TRBJ2-5	TGTGCCAGCAGTACCGGGACACTGCAAGAGACCCAGTACTTC	CASSTGTLQETQYF
-	many	13	TRBV11-2	TRBJ2-7	TGTGCCAGCAGCTTCCAACAGGGCTACGAGCAGTACTTC	CASSFQQGYEQYF
-	many	13	TRBV7-3	TRBJ2-1	TGTGCCAGCAGCTTAACGGTGGGCAATGAGCAGTTCTTC	CASSLTVGNEQFF
-	many	14	TRBV5-1	TRBJ2-1	TGCGCCAGCAGCTTGGATGCAGGGCGGGGTGAGCAGTTCTTC	CASSLDAGRGEQFF
-	few	13	TRBV20-1	TRBJ1-2	TGCAGTGCGTCGGCCAGGGTCGGGTATGGCTACACCTTC	CSASARVGYGYTF